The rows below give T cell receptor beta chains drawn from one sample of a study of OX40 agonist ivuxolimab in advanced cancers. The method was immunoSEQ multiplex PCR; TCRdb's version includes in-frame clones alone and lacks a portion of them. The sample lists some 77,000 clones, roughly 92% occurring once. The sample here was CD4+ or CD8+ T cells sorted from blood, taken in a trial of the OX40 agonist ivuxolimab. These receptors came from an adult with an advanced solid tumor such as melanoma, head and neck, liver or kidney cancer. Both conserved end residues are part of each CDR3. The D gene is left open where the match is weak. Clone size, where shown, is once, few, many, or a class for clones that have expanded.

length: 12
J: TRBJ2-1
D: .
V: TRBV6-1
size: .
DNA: TGTGCCAGCAGTGAATGGGGCAATGAGCAGTTCTTC
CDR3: CASSEWGNEQFF

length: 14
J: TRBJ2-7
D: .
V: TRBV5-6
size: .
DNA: TGTGCCAGCAGCTTGGAGGCTAGGTTCTACGAGCAGTACTTC
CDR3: CASSLEARFYEQYF

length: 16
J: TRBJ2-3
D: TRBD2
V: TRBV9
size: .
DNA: TGTGCCAGCAGCGTAGCGGACCGGGAGGGCCGGGGTACGCAGTATTTT
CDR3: CASSVADREGRGTQYF

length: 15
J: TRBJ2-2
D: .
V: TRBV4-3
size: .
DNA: TGCGCCAGCAGCCAAGATCTGGGCGTCACCGGGGAGCTGTTTTTT
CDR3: CASSQDLGVTGELFF

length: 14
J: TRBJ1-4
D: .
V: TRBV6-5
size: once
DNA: TGTGCCAGCAGTTTGGGGGCGCCGAATGAAAAACTGTTTTTT
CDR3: CASSLGAPNEKLFF

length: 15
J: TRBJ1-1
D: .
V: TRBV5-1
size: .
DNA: TGCGCCAGCAGCGCTACGATCAGGGTTGGCACTGAAGCTTTCTTT
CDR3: CASSATIRVGTEAFF

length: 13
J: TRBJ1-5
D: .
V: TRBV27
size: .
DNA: TGTGCCAGCAGTTATGGGGTTTGGCAGCCCCAGCATTTT
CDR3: CASSYGVWQPQHF

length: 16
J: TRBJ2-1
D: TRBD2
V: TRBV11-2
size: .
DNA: TGTGCCAGCAGTTTCGGAGCGGGAGTCGAGTTCGGTGAGCAGTTCTTC
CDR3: CASSFGAGVEFGEQFF

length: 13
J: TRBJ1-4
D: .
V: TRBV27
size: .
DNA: TGTGCCAGCAGTCGGACAAGGGGTGAAAAACTGTTTTTT
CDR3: CASSRTRGEKLFF

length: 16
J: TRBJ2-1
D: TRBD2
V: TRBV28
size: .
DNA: TGTGCCAGCAGGTCCGGGACTAGCGGCTCCTACAATGAGCAGTTCTTC
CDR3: CASRSGTSGSYNEQFF

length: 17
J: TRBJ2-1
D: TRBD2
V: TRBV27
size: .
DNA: TGTGCCAGCAGTTTAAGAATGGGGCTAGCGGGAGGATATGAGCAGTTCTTC
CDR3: CASSLRMGLAGGYEQFF

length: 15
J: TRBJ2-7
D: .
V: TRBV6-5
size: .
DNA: TGTGCCAGCAGTTCGGGTGGGGCCTACTCCTACGAGCAGTACTTC
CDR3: CASSSGGAYSYEQYF

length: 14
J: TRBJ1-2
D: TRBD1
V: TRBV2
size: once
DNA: TGTGCCAGCAGTGCTTCCGGGACAGGGGATGGCTACACCTTC
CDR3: CASSASGTGDGYTF

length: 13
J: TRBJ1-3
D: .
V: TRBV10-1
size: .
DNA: TGCGCCAGCAGCAGGGGCTCTGGAAACACCATATATTTT
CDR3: CASSRGSGNTIYF

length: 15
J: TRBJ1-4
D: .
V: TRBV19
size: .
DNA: TGTGCCAGTAGTATAGAAGCAGGGCTCCGGGAAAAACTGTTTTTT
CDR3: CASSIEAGLREKLFF

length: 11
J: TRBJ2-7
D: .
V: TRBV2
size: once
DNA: TGTGCCAGCCGACAGAAAGGGGAGCAGTACTTC
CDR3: CASRQKGEQYF

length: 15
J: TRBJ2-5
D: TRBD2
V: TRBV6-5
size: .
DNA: TGTGCCAGCAGTTGGTCGGGGGGAGTTCAAGAGACCCAGTACTTC
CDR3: CASSWSGGVQETQYF